This T cell receptor (beta chain) came from a study of cytomegalovirus exposure and HLA in healthy donors. Study summary: Early release data held about 92 million unique TCRs from HLA-typed donors. Study observations and caveats: The authors considered a cluster of highly shared sequence variants likely to be a sequencing artifact. An apparent linkage of common viral pathogens to several of the most significant clusters emerged in a later analysis. Beyond CMV serostatus, there was no information to go on about immune exposure.

This PCR relied on a set of 60 Vbeta primers and 13 Jbeta primers. Measured with immunoSEQ multiplex PCR; TCRdb has only the in-frame clones, and not every one. Of some 110,000 clones listed, roughly 73% were seen once; the top ten hold around 8.6%. About this clone itself: Its antigen is not identified.

Deletions cut 5 bases from V and 4 bases from J, with 14 bases between. The CDR3 totals 14 residues. Germline CDR1 MNHEY, CDR2 SMNVEV (reference sequence). This sequence was found in a woman aged 40 to 50 in good health and CMV-seropositive. The sample comprised PBMCs. The chain couples TRBV27 to TRBJ1-2, with TRBD1 as a possible D gene (5 bases). CDR3 protein: CASSNQGIGYGYTF. The CDR3 bases are TGTGCCAGCAGTAATCAGGGAATAGGCTATGGCTACACCTTC.